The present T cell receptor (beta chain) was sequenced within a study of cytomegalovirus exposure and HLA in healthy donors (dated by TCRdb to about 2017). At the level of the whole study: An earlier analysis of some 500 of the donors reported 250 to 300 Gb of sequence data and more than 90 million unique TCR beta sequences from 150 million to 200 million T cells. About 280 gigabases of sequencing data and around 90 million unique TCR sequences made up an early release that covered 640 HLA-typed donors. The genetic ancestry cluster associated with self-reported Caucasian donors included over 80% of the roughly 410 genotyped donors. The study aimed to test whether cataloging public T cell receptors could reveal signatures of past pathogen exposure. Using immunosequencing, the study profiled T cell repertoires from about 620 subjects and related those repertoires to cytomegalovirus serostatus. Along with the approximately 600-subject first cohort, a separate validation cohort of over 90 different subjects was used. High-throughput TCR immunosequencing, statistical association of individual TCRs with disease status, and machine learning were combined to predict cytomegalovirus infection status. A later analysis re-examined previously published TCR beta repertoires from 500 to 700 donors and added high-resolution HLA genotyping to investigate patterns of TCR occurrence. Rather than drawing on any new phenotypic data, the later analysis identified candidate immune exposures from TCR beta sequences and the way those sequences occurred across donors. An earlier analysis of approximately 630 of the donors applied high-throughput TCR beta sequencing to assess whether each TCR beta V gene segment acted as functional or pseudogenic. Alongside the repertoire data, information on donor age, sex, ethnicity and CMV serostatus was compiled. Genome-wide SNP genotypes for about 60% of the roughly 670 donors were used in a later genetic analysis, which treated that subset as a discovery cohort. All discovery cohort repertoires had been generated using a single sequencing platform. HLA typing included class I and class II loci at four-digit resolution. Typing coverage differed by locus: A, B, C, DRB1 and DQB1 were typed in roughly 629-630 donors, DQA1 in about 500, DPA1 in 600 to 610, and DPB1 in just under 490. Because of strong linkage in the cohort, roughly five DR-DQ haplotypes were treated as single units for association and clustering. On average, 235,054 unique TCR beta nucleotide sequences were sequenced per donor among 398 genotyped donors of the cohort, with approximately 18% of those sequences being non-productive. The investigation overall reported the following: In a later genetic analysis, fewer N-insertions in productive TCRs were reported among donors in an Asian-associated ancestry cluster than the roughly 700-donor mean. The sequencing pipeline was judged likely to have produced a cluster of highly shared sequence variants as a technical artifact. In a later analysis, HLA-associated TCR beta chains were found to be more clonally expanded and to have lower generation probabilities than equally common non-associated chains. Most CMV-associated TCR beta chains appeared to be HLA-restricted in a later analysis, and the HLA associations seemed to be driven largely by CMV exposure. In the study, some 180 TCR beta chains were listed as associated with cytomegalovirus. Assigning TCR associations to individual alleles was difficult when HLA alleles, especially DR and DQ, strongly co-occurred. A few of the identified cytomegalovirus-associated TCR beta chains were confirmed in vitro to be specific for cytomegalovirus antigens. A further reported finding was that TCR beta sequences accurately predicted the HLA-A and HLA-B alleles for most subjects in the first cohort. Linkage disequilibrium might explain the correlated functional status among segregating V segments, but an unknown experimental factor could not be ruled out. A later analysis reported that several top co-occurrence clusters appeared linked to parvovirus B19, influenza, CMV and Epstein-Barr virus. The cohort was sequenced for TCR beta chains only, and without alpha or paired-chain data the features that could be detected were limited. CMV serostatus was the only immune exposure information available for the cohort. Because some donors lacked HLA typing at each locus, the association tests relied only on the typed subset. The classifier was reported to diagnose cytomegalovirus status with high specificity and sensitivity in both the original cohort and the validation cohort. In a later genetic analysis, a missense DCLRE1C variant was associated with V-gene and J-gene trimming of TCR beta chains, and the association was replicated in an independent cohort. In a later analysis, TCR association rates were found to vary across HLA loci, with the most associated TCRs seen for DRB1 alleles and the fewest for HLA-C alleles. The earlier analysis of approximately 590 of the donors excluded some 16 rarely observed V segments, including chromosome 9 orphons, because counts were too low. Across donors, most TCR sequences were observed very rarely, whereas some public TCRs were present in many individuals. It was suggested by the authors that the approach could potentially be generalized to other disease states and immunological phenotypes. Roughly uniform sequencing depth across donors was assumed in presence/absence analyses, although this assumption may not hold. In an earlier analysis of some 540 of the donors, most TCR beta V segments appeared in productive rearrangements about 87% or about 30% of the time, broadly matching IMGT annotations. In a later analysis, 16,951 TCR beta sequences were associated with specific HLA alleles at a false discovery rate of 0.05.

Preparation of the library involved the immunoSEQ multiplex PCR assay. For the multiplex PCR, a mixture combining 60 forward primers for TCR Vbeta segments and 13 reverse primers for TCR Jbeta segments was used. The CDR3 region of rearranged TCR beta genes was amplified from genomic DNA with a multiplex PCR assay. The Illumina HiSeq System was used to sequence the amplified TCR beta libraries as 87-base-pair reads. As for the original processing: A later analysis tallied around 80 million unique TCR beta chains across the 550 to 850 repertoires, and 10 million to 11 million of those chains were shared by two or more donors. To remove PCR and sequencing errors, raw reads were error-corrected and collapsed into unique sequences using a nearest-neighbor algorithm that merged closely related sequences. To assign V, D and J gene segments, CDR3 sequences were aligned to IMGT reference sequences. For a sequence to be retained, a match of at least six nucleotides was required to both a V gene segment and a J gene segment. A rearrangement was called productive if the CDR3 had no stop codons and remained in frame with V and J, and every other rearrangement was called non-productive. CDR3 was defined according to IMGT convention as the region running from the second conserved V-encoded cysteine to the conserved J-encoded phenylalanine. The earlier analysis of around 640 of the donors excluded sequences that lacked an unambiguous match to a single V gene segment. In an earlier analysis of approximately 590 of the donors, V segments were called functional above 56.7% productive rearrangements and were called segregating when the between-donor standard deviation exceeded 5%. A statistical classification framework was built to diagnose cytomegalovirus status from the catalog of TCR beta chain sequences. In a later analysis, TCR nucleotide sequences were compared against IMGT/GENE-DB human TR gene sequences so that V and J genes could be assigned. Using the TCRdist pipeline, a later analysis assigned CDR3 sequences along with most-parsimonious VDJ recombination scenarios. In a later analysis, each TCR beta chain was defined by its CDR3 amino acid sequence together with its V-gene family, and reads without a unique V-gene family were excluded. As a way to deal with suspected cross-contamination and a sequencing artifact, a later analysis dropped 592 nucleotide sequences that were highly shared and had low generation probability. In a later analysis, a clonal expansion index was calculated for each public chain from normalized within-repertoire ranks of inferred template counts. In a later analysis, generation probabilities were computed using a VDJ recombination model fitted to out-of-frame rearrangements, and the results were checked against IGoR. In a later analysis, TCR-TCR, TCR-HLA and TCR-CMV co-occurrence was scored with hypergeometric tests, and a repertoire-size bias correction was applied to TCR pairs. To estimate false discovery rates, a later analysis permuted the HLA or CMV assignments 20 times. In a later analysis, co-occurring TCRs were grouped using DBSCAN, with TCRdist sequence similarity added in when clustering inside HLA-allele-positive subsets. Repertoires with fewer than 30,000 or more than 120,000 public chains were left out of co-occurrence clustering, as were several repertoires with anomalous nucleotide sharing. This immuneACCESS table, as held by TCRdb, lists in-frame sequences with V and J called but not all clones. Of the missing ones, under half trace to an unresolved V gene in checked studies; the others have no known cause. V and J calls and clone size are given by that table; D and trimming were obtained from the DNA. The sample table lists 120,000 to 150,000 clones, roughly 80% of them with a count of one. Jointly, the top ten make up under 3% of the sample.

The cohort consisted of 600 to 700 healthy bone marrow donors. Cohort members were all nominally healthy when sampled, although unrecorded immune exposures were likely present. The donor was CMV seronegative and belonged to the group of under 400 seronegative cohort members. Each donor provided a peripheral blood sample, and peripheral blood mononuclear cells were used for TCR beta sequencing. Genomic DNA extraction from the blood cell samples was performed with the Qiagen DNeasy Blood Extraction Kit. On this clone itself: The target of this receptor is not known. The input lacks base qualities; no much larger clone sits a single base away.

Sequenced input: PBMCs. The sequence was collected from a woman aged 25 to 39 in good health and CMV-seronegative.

The DNA reads as follows: TGCGCCAGCAGCAGTACCGGGACAGGGGGCTACGAGCAGTACTTC. This yields the protein CASSSTGTGGYEQYF. The chain is encoded by TRBV5-1 joined to TRBJ2-7, with TRBD1 identical over 11 junction bases. The CDR3 starts with the cysteine, ends with the phenylalanine, and has 15 residues. Of the read, only the CDR3 DNA is kept; its 45 bases are in frame from base 1. Trimming takes 4 bases off V and 3 bases off J; junction bases not matched to a gene: 6. CDR1 and CDR2, per the germline V gene, are SGHRS and YFSETQ.